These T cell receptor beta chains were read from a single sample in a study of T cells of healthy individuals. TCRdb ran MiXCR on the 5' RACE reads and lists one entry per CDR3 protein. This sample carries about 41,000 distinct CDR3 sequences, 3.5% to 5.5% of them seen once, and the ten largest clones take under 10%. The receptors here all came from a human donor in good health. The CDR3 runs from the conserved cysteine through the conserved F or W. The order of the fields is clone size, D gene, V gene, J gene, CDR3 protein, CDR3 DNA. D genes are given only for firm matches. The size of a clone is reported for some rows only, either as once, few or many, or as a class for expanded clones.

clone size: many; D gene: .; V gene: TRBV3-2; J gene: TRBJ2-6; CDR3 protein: CASSQDPGIGRVCSGANVLTF; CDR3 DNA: TGTGCCAGCAGCCAAGATCCGGGGATTGGCAGGGTGTGCTCCGGGGCCAACGTCCTGACTTTC
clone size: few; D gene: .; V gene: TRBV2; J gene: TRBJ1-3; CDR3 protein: CASKEGMPGNTIYF; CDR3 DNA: TGTGCCAGCAAGGAGGGGATGCCTGGAAACACCATATATTTT
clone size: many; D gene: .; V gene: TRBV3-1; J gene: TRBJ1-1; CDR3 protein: CASSQAEKAFF; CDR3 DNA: TGTGCCAGCAGCCAAGCAGAGAAAGCTTTCTTT
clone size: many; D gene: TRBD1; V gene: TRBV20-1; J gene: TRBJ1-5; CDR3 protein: CSATDRGEQPQHF; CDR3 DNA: TGCAGTGCTACGGACAGGGGCGAGCAGCCCCAGCATTTT
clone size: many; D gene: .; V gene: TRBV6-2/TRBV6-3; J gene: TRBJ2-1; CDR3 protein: CASRPQGSEQFF; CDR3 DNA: TGTGCCAGCAGACCACAGGGAAGTGAGCAGTTCTTC
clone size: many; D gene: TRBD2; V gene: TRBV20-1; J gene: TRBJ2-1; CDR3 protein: CSARGTSDNEQFF; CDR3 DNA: TGCAGTGCTAGAGGGACTAGCGACAATGAGCAGTTCTTC
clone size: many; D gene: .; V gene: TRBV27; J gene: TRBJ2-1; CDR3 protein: CASSPGLATEFYNEQFF; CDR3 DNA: TGTGCCAGCAGTCCGGGACTTGCGACGGAGTTCTACAATGAGCAGTTCTTC
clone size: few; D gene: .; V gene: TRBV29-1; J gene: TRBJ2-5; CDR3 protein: CSVEVQGKIRETQYF; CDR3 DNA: TGCAGCGTTGAGGTCCAGGGAAAAATTCGGGAGACCCAGTACTTC
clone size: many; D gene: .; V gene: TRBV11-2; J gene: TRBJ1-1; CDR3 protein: CASSYKAASQINTEAFF; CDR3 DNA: TGTGCCAGCAGCTACAAGGCAGCGAGTCAGATAAACACTGAAGCTTTCTTT
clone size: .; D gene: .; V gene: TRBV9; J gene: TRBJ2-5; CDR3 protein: CASSLGPEETQYF; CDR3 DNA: TGTGCCAGCAGCTTGGGACCAGAAGAGACCCAGTACTTC
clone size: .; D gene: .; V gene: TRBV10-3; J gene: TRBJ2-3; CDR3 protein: CAISAGTSDTQYF; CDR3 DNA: TGTGCCATCAGTGCTGGGACTTCAGATACGCAGTATTTT